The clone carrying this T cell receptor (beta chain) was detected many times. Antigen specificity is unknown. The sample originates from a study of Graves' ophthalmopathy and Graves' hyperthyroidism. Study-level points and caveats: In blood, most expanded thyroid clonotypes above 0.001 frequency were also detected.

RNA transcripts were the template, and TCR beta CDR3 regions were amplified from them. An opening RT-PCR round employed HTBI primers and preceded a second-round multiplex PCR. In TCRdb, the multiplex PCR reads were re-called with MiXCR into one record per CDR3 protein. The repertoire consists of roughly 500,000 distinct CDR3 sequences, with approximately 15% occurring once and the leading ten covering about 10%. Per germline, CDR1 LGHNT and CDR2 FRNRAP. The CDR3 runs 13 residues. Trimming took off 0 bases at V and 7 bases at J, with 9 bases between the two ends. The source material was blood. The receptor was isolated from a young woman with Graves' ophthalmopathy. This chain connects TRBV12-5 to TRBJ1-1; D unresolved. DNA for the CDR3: TGTGCTAGTGGTTTGGTATTTTTAGGTGAAGCTTTCTTT. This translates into CASGLVFLGEAFF.